The 19 T cell receptor beta chains listed next were all sequenced from one sample in a study of CD4 T cells in relation to SARS-CoV-2 and coronaviruses. Sequencing was performed with immunoSEQ multiplex PCR; in TCRdb, only in-frame clones are kept and a portion is missing. The table includes about 56,000 clones, 92% detected once. The sequencing input was naive CD4+ T cells from PBMCs. The subset was: naive CD4+ T cells isolated by negative enrichment. The receptors shown here come from an adult with COVID-19.

The chain recombines TRBV15 with TRBJ2-2; a weak D match, TRBD2 (6 bases). This CDR3 spans 16 amino acids. V was trimmed by 5 bases and J by 2 bases, leaving 15 bases between them. The germline gives CDR1 LNHNV, CDR2 YYDKDF (reference sequence). The CDR3 is CATSADGTYNTGELFF. In DNA, the CDR3 is TGTGCCACCAGCGCCGACGGGACTTATAACACCGGGGAGCTGTTTTTT.

The chain recombines TRBV6-5 with TRBJ2-5; D not certain. The germline gives CDR1 MNHEY, CDR2 SVGAGI. The CDR3 runs to 14 residues. Trimming removed 2 bases from V and 5 bases from J, with 12 bases in between. The CDR3 region is CASSYRVNLETQYF. CDR3 bases: TGTGCCAGCAGTTACAGGGTTAATCTCGAGACCCAGTACTTC.

The gene calls are TRBV7-8 and TRBJ1-2, with TRBD1 as a possible D gene (6 bases). The V end was cut by 1 base, the J end by 6 bases, with 15 bases between. There are 15 residues in the CDR3. CDR1 and CDR2 from the germline V gene are SGHVS and FQNEAQ. Written as DNA, the CDR3 is TGTGCCAGCAGCTTAGGGTACAGGGAGACTCATGGCTACACCTTC. It encodes CASSLGYRETHGYTF.

This clone showed up just once. The chain combines TRBV18 with TRBJ2-6; D may be TRBD1 or TRBD2 (5 bases each). V was shortened by 1 base and J by 0 bases, with 10 bases between the two germline ends. The CDR3 sequence is 17 residues long. The germline V gene encodes CDR1 KGHSH and CDR2 LQKENI. The CDR3 loop reads CASSPLDSGSGANVLTF. CDR3 DNA: TGTGCCAGCTCACCACTCGACAGCGGCTCTGGGGCCAACGTCCTGACTTTC.

This sequence joins TRBV18 and TRBJ1-4, with D perhaps matching TRBD1 (6 bases). CDR1 KGHSH and CDR2 LQKENI come from the germline V gene. Trimming took 2 bases from V and 7 from J, leaving 17 bases between them. The CDR3 runs 16 residues. For the CDR3, the DNA is TGTGCCAGCTCACCATCGCAGACAGGAAGGGCTGAAAAACTGTTTTTT. Protein sequence: CASSPSQTGRAEKLFF. Complete variable domain (other parts from reference TRBV18 and TRBJ1-4): NAGVMQNPRHLVRRRGQEARLRCSPMKGHSHVYWYRQLPEEGLKFMVYLQKENIIDESGMPKERFSAEFPKEGPSILRIQQVVRGDSAAYFCASSPSQTGRAEKLFFGSGTQLSVL.

The chain employs TRBV6-5 and TRBJ1-5; D not resolved. The germline CDR1 and CDR2 sequences are MNHEY and SVGAGI. The CDR3 extends over 15 amino acids. Trimming pared 6 bases from V and 0 bases from J, leaving 12 bases between. The DNA of the CDR3 is TGTGCCAGCAGAGCGAGGGTTAATAGCAATCAGCCCCAGCATTTT. This gives the protein CASRARVNSNQPQHF.

The CDR3 DNA follows: TGTGCCAGCAGCTCAGGAAATGAAAAACTGTTTTTT. This gives the protein CASSSGNEKLFF. The rearrangement uses TRBV7-9 and TRBJ1-4; D is unresolved. Germline CDR1 reads SEHNR; CDR2 reads FQNEAQ (reference sequence). The CDR3 extends over 12 amino acids. Trimming left V 4 bases short and J 5 bases short, with 5 bases between.

The rearrangement joins TRBV11-2 to TRBJ1-3; 7 bases agree with TRBD1. Germline-derived CDR1 and CDR2 are SGHAT and FQNNGV. This CDR3 is 13 amino acids long. Trimming removed 5 bases from V and 8 bases from J; junction bases left unmatched: 6. In DNA, the CDR3 is TGTGCCAGCAGCCGCGACAGGGCGGACACCATATATTTT. Its translation: CASSRDRADTIYF. Variable domain in full (rest from reference TRBV11-2 and TRBJ1-3): EAGVAQSPRYKIIEKRQSVAFWCNPISGHATLYWYQQILGQGPKLLIQFQNNGVVDDSQLPKDRFSAERLKGVDSTLKIQPAKLEDSAVYLCASSRDRADTIYFGEGSWLTVV.

The chain joins TRBV20-1 to TRBJ2-5; D uncertain. Trimming cost V 5 bases and J 5 bases, with 6 bases left between them. Germline loops: CDR1 DFQATT, CDR2 SNEGSKA (reference sequence). CDR3 size: 10 residues. In nucleotides, the CDR3 is TGCAGTGCTCTGGGGGAGACCCAGTACTTC. Translation gives CSALGETQYF.

This clone was recorded once. The rearrangement joins TRBV7-2 to TRBJ1-5, with D unclear. Per germline, CDR1 SGHTA and CDR2 FQGNSA. This CDR3 region has 12 residues. Trimming cost V 5 bases and J 3 bases, with 5 bases left between them. In nucleotides, the CDR3 is TGTGCCAGCAGCGACTACAATCAGCCCCAGCATTTT. Protein: CASSDYNQPQHF.

In its sample, this clone was seen a few times. The chain combines TRBV19 with TRBJ1-2, with 7 bases fitting TRBD1. The CDR3 is 13 amino acids. Trimming removed 3 bases from V and 8 bases from J; junction bases left unmatched: 6. Per germline, CDR1 LNHDA and CDR2 SQIVND (reference sequence). In nucleotides, the CDR3 is TGTGCCAGTAGTATGGCGCAGGGGGACGGCTACACCTTC. As protein: CASSMAQGDGYTF. Filled out from reference TRBV19 and TRBJ1-2, the complete variable domain reads DGGITQSPKYLFRKEGQNVTLSCEQNLNHDAMYWYRQDPGQGLRLIYYSQIVNDFQKGDIAEGYSVSREKKESFPLTVTSAQKNPTAFYLCASSMAQGDGYTFGSGTRLTVV.

The V gene is TRBV3-1 (or the pseudogene TRBV3-2), the J gene TRBJ1-1; D remains ambiguous. This CDR3 region has 16 residues. Germline assignment: CDR1 LGHDT and CDR2 YNNKEL (reference sequence). Trimming cost V 1 base and J 4 bases, with 16 bases left between them. CDR3 protein: CASSQVDPPSGTEAFF. CDR3 in DNA: TGTGCCAGCAGCCAAGTTGACCCCCCTTCTGGCACTGAAGCTTTCTTT.

V is TRBV28 and J is TRBJ2-1; 11 nucleotides line up with TRBD2. V was clipped by 5 bases and J by 3 bases; unmatched bases: 3. Germline CDR1 MDHEN, CDR2 SYDVKM. The CDR3 runs to 15 residues. CDR3 in amino acids: CASSPGLAGYNEQFF. CDR3 DNA: TGTGCCAGCAGTCCCGGACTAGCGGGCTACAATGAGCAGTTCTTC.

The J gene is TRBJ2-7, the V gene TRBV6-5, with 10 bases that match TRBD2. CDR3 size: 14 residues. Germline V gene lookup returns CDR1 MNHEY and CDR2 SVGAGI. The trim removed 6 bases at V and 4 bases at J, leaving 6 bases unmatched. CDR3 DNA sequence: TGTGCCAGCAGCTCTCGAGCGGGGGGGTACGAGCAGTACTTC. Translated: CASSSRAGGYEQYF.

V is TRBV5-8 and J is TRBJ2-5, with 9 bases matching TRBD2. The CDR3 covers 16 residues. CDR1 is SGHTS, CDR2 YDEGEE, per germline. J was trimmed by 1 base and V by 4 bases; bases with no gene match: 8. The CDR3 DNA reads TGTGCCAGCAGCCAAGGATCGCGGGGGGGCCAAGAGACCCAGTACTTC. Translated, it gives CASSQGSRGGQETQYF. Variable domain in full (rest from reference TRBV5-8 and TRBJ2-5): EAGVTQSPTHLIKTRGQQATLRCSPISGHTSVYWYQQALGLGLQFLLWYDEGEERNRGNFPPRFSGRQFPNYSSELNVNALELEDSALYLCASSQGSRGGQETQYFGPGTRLLVL.

The rearrangement uses TRBV6-2 or TRBV6-3 and TRBJ2-7; the D gene is possibly TRBD2 (6 bases). The CDR3 has 14 residues. The V gene's germline CDR1 is MNHEY and CDR2 SVGEGT. The germline V and J ends were trimmed by 5 bases and 2 bases, with 13 bases remaining between them. CDR3 sequence reads: CASSQFSGPYEQYF. In DNA, the CDR3 is TGTGCCAGCAGTCAATTCAGCGGGCCCTACGAGCAGTACTTC.

V and J are TRBV15 and TRBJ1-1; D is unclear. CDR3 length: 16 residues. V lost 0 bases to trimming and J lost 0 bases, with 11 bases between them. The germline V gene has CDR1 LNHNV and CDR2 YYDKDF (reference sequence). The CDR3 nucleotides are TGTGCCACCAGCAGAGATAAGGGTCTCATGAACACTGAAGCTTTCTTT. Protein sequence: CATSRDKGLMNTEAFF. Full variable domain (missing parts from reference TRBV15 and TRBJ1-1): DAMVIQNPRYQVTQFGKPVTLSCSQTLNHNVMYWYQQKSSQAPKLLFHYYDKDFNNEADTPDNFQSRRPNTSFCFLDIRSPGLGDTAMYLCATSRDKGLMNTEAFFGQGTRLTVV.

The J gene is TRBJ1-1, the V gene TRBV28; a possible D gene is TRBD1 (6 bases). In germline, CDR1 is MDHEN, CDR2 SYDVKM. The CDR3 loop spans 15 amino acids. Trimming took 2 bases from V and 0 from J, leaving 10 bases between them. CDR3 coding DNA: TGTGCCAGCAGTTTAGCGGACAGTTTGAACACTGAAGCTTTCTTT. It is translated as CASSLADSLNTEAFF.

V is TRBV30 and J is TRBJ2-7; D unresolved. The V end lost 2 bases, the J end lost 5 bases, and 13 bases lay between the germline ends. The CDR3 runs to 13 residues. Germline CDR1 GTSNPN, CDR2 SVGIG (reference sequence). In DNA form, the CDR3 reads TGTGCCTGGAGTATCGGACCGCCCCACGAGCAGTACTTC. This codes for CAWSIGPPHEQYF.